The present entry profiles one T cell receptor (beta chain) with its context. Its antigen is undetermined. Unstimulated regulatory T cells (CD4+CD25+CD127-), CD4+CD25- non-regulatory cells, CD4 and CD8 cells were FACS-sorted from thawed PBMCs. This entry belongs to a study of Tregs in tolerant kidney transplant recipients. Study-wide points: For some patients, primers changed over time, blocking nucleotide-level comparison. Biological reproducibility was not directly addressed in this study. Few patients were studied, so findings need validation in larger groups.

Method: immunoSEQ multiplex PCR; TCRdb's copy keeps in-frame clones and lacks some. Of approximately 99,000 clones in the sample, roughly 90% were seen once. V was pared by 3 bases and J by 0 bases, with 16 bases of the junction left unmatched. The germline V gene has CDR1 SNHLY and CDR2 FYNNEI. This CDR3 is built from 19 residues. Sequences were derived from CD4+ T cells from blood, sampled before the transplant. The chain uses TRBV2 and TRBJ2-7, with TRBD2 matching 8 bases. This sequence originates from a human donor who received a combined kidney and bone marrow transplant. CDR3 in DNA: TGTGCCAGCAGTGAGGGTGTGGCTAGCGGGCGCAGGAGCTCCTACGAGCAGTACTTC. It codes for CASSEGVASGRRSSYEQYF.